Listed here are 10 T cell receptor beta chains from one sample, sequenced in a study of CD8 T cells in Susac syndrome. Random hexamers served to reverse transcribe roughly 0.45 to 1 ug RNA. TCRdb re-analysed the immunoSEQ multiplex PCR reads in MiXCR, keeping a single row per CDR3 protein. The sample lists roughly 200,000 distinct CDR3 sequences, 90% to 95% occurring once. The specimen sequenced was CD4+ T cells from PBMCs. Receptor source: a human donor with Susac syndrome.

V usage is TRBV2 and J usage is TRBJ2-2; a weak D match, TRBD1 (6 bases). The CDR3 extends over 15 amino acids. Trimming stripped 8 bases from V and 3 bases from J, with 16 bases between. Germline values: CDR1 SNHLY, CDR2 FYNNEI. DNA for the CDR3: TGTGCCAGCGCAGGGGCGCCAGGAGACACCGGGGAGCTGTTTTTT. Translated: CASAGAPGDTGELFF.

This clonotype appeared once. The genes are TRBV20-1 and TRBJ2-5; TRBD1 agrees at 9 bases. V lost 4 bases to trimming and J lost 2 bases; unmatched junction nucleotides: 5. CDR1 DFQATT and CDR2 SNEGSKA come from the germline V gene (reference sequence). This CDR3 is 14 amino acids long. This chain's CDR3 is CSATDRGGQETQYF. As DNA, the CDR3 is TGCAGTGCTACGGACAGGGGAGGGCAAGAGACCCAGTACTTC.

The chain combines TRBV5-1 with TRBJ1-1; D is possibly TRBD1 (5 bases). Germline CDR1 SGHRS, CDR2 YFSETQ. Trimming removed 0 bases at V and 5 bases at J, with 14 bases between. The CDR3 length is 15 residues. The CDR3: CASSLGGREGTEAFF. The CDR3 nucleotides read TGCGCCAGCAGCTTGGGAGGACGAGAGGGGACTGAAGCTTTCTTT. The full variable domain, completed using reference TRBV5-1 and TRBJ1-1, is KAGVTQTPRYLIKTRGQQVTLSCSPISGHRSVSWYQQTPGQGLQFLFEYFSETQRNKGNFPGRFSGRQFSNSRSEMNVSTLELGDSALYLCASSLGGREGTEAFFGQGTRLTVV.

The chain links TRBV5-5 to TRBJ2-7; 8 nucleotides line up with TRBD1. Germline V gene data show CDR1 as SGHKS and CDR2 as YYEKEE (reference sequence). J gave up 4 bases and V 0 bases, and 6 bases lay outside the gene matches. This CDR3 is 15 amino acids long. The CDR3 sequence: CASSLGGRGLYEQYF. In DNA form, the CDR3 reads TGTGCCAGCAGCTTGGGGGGCAGGGGGCTGTACGAGCAGTACTTC.

This chain links TRBV9 with TRBJ2-3; 10 bases align to TRBD2. The CDR3 extends over 15 amino acids. Germline-derived CDR1 and CDR2 are SGDLS and YYNGEE. V was clipped by 0 bases and J by 7 bases; unmatched bases: 5. The CDR3 region has the DNA TGTGCCAGCAGCGTAGGGGGAGCGGGGGGGAATACGCAGTATTTT. It is translated as CASSVGGAGGNTQYF.

The V call is TRBV15, the J call TRBJ1-2; D remains ambiguous. The V and J ends lost 0 bases and 8 bases respectively, with 13 bases between them. Germline CDR1 and CDR2: LNHNV and YYDKDF (reference sequence). The CDR3 contains 14 residues. The CDR3 loop is CATSRDLRSGGYTF. The DNA of the CDR3 is TGTGCCACCAGCAGAGATTTAAGGTCCGGGGGCTACACCTTC. Full variable domain (missing parts from reference TRBV15 and TRBJ1-2): DAMVIQNPRYQVTQFGKPVTLSCSQTLNHNVMYWYQQKSSQAPKLLFHYYDKDFNNEADTPDNFQSRRPNTSFCFLDIRSPGLGDTAMYLCATSRDLRSGGYTFGSGTRLTVV.

The V gene is TRBV12-3 or TRBV12-4, the J gene TRBJ2-5, with D unclear. CDR3 length: 12 residues. Deletions cut 2 bases from V and 4 bases from J, with 5 bases between. The CDR3 reads CASSLRLETQYF. Written as DNA, the CDR3 is TGTGCCAGCAGTTTACGATTAGAGACCCAGTACTTC.

V and J are TRBV4-1 and TRBJ2-5, with 10 bases identical to TRBD2. J lost 5 bases, V lost 3 bases, and 6 bases had no gene match. The CDR3 runs to 15 residues. Per germline, CDR1 MGHRA and CDR2 YSYEKL. CDR3 DNA: TGCGCCAGCAGCCAGCCACTAGCGGGGTTTGAGACCCAGTACTTC. Protein: CASSQPLAGFETQYF.

The V gene is TRBV6-6, the J gene TRBJ2-1; 9 bases map to TRBD2. CDR3 length equals 14 residues. V lost 8 bases to trimming and J lost 9 bases; unmatched junction nucleotides: 11. The V gene's germline CDR1 is MNHNY and CDR2 SVGAGI (reference sequence). CDR3 nucleotide sequence: TGTGCCAGCCATGGTGGGACTAGCATCGTTGAGCAGTTCTTC. This codes for CASHGGTSIVEQFF.

CDR3 amino acids: CAISEKRPSGGNEQFF. CDR3 bases: TGTGCCATCAGTGAAAAGCGGCCTAGCGGGGGAAATGAGCAGTTCTTC. The V and J genes are TRBV10-3 and TRBJ2-1; 10 bases are shared with TRBD2. This CDR3 has 16 amino acids. Germline V gene lookup returns CDR1 ENHRY and CDR2 SYGVKD. V was pared by 3 bases and J by 7 bases, with 9 bases of the junction left unmatched.